In its sample, the clone carrying this T cell receptor (beta chain) was seen many times. What it recognizes is unknown. It was with a sample-barcoded 5' primer and a J-beta primer mix that a second PCR of roughly 7 to 12 cycles was run. TCRdb re-analysed the 5' RACE reads in MiXCR, keeping a single row per CDR3 protein. The data contain 850,000 to 950,000 distinct CDR3 sequences, 29% of them singletons. The data belong to a study of blood T cells in healthy people across ages. Study-wide results and caveats: Comparison with aged donors showed that long-lived donors had more naive CD4+ cells and higher diversity. With donor CMV status unknown, expanded clonotype changes were possibly confounded.

Germline V gene data show CDR1 as KGHDR and CDR2 as SFDVKD. V dropped 3 bases and J dropped 7; count of bases not matched to a gene: 5. This CDR3 spans 14 amino acids. The specimen sequenced was blood. The gene calls are TRBV24-1 and TRBJ2-3, with 8 bases that match TRBD1. The sequence derives from a woman older than 75 in good health. The CDR3 region is CATSDPRTGYTQYF. The CDR3 region has the DNA TGTGCCACCAGTGATCCTCGGACAGGGTATACGCAGTATTTT.